These 11 T cell receptor beta chains originate from one sample sequenced in a study of radiation and T cells in renal cell carcinoma. As to time point: blood 2 weeks post-SBRT. Treatment: 15 Gy SBRT to primary tumor, nephrectomy 4 weeks later. Using immunoSEQ multiplex PCR, the repertoire was profiled, and TCRdb retains in-frame clones only, with some absent. The data show 100,000 to 150,000 clones, with approximately 90% seen just once and 5% to 6% held by the top ten. The input for sequencing was blood, taken from a patient whose treatment included radiotherapy and nephrectomy. The receptors shown here come from a woman in her seventies with renal cell carcinoma.

The chain has TRBV7-8 and TRBJ1-5; D ambiguous. This CDR3 is 14 amino acids long. CDR1 SGHVS and CDR2 FQNEAQ come from the germline V gene. Trimming removed 3 bases at V and 2 bases at J, with 8 bases between. The CDR3 loop reads CASSFGQGNQPQHF. CDR3 DNA sequence: TGTGCCAGCAGCTTCGGCCAGGGCAATCAGCCCCAGCATTTT.

The chain joins TRBV5-1 to TRBJ2-7; TRBD1 agrees at 9 bases. Germline V gives CDR1 SGHRS, CDR2 YFSETQ. The V segment lost 2 bases and the J segment 5 bases; nucleotides outside the gene matches: 5. The CDR3 is 14 residues long. The CDR3 spells CASSLTGGLDEQYF. CDR3 nucleotide sequence: TGCGCCAGCAGCTTAACAGGGGGCCTGGACGAGCAGTACTTC.

A few counts support this clone. J is TRBJ2-3 and V is TRBV5-1; TRBD2 aligns across 11 bases. CDR1 and CDR2 (germline): SGHRS, YFSETQ. The CDR3 totals 16 residues. Trimming removed 5 bases from V and 2 bases from J; junction bases left unmatched: 7. The CDR3 loop is CASSQQLAGDTDTQYF. Written as DNA, the CDR3 is TGCGCCAGCAGTCAACAACTAGCGGGGGACACAGATACGCAGTATTTT.

The rearrangement joins TRBV30 to TRBJ2-2, with a weak D call TRBD2 (5 bases). Trimming pared 8 bases from V and 2 bases from J, leaving 15 bases between. This CDR3 spans 14 amino acids. CDR1 and CDR2 from the germline V gene are GTSNPN and SVGIG (reference sequence). As DNA, the CDR3 is TGTGCCCGCAAGCCAGCGGCAAACACCGGGGAGCTGTTTTTT. Protein: CARKPAANTGELFF.

The chain uses TRBV6-6 and TRBJ1-2, with 10 bases identical to TRBD1. CDR3 size: 16 residues. Germline values: CDR1 MNHNY, CDR2 SVGAGI (reference sequence). The V and J ends lost 5 bases and 2 bases, in that order; junction bases with no gene match: 8. CDR3 protein: CASSPTDRGRNYGYTF. DNA for the CDR3: TGTGCCAGCAGTCCCACCGACAGGGGGCGCAACTATGGCTACACCTTC.

V is TRBV15 and J is TRBJ2-3; 10 bases are a match to TRBD2. Germline assignment: CDR1 LNHNV and CDR2 YYDKDF (reference sequence). The CDR3 contains 17 residues. Trimming at V came to 0 bases and at J to 3 bases, leaving 6 bases not matched to a gene. The CDR3 protein is CATSRDRNSGGTDTQYF. CDR3 bases: TGTGCCACCAGCAGAGATCGGAATAGCGGGGGGACAGATACGCAGTATTTT.

This clone has a handful of counts. This chain joins TRBV4-3 and TRBJ1-1; 8 positions agree with TRBD1. Germline CDR1 LGHNA, CDR2 YSLEER. J was trimmed by 3 bases and V by 4 bases; bases with no gene match: 4. The CDR3 has 14 residues. The CDR3 region has the DNA TGCGCCAGCAGCCCAGCGACAGGGGACACTGAAGCTTTCTTT. It specifies CASSPATGDTEAFF.

In its sample, this clone was seen once. The chain joins TRBV9 to TRBJ1-2; TRBD1 aligns across 9 bases. CDR3 length: 16 residues. The trim removed 6 bases at V and 0 bases at J, leaving 9 bases unmatched. The V gene's germline CDR1 is SGDLS and CDR2 YYNGEE. The CDR3 bases are TGTGCCAGCACTCCGGGACAGGGCCCAGCTAACTATGGCTACACCTTC. Translating it yields CASTPGQGPANYGYTF.

This rearrangement joins TRBV5-1 to TRBJ1-2; no definite D call. The germline CDR1 and CDR2 sequences are SGHRS and YFSETQ. This CDR3 comprises 14 residues. V was trimmed by 0 bases and J by 4 bases, leaving 10 bases between them. The CDR3 DNA reads as TGCGCCAGCAGCTTGGACCCTGGGCCCTATGGCTACACCTTC. The encoded protein is CASSLDPGPYGYTF.

The rearrangement links TRBV9 to TRBJ1-6; D gene uncertain. Trimming pared 0 bases from V and 11 bases from J, leaving 9 bases between. The CDR3 length is 13 residues. CDR1 SGDLS and CDR2 YYNGEE come from the germline V gene. For the CDR3, the DNA is TGTGCCAGCAGCGTAGGTGGAGGGCCACCCCTCCACTTT. Translated, it gives CASSVGGGPPLHF.

This clone is a singleton in its sample. This rearrangement joins TRBV7-9 to TRBJ2-3, with 7 positions matching TRBD2. The germline gives CDR1 SEHNR, CDR2 FQNEAQ (reference sequence). Trimming took 3 bases from V and 2 from J; bases not matched to a gene: 8. This CDR3 has 16 residues. CDR3 residues: CASSFGGGGLTDTQYF. CDR3 coding DNA: TGTGCCAGCAGCTTTGGTGGGGGGGGACTCACAGATACGCAGTATTTT.